In its sample, the clone carrying this TCR beta chain was seen many times. The V segment lost 4 bases and the J segment 5 bases; nucleotides outside the gene matches: 4. This CDR3 region has 13 residues. The data were taken from a study of T cells after yellow fever vaccination. From the 5' RACE reads, TCRdb called clonotypes with MiXCR, one entry per CDR3 protein. Of approximately 250,000 distinct CDR3 sequences in the sample, 5.2% were seen once. V and J are TRBV12-3 or TRBV12-4 and TRBJ1-2, with 7 bases aligning to TRBD1. This sequence was found in a man aged 18 to 35 who received the YFV17D yellow fever vaccine. Sequenced material: CD4+ T cells sorted from PBMCs, taken on the day of the yellow fever booster vaccination. In nucleotides, the CDR3 is TGTGCCAGCAGTTCAGGGGGTGCATATGGCTACACCTTC. Translating it yields CASSSGGAYGYTF.